The source of this T cell receptor (beta chain) is a study of early stage breast cancer tumors. The repertoire was sequenced with immunoSEQ multiplex PCR; TCRdb's copy has only in-frame clones and lacks some. The sample has about 3,300 clones, almost 65% seen once. The V end was cut by 1 base, the J end by 0 bases, with 7 bases between. Looked up from germline, CDR1 is SGHVS and CDR2 is FNYEAQ. The CDR3 runs 15 residues. The clonotype originates from a person aged 35-50 years with breast cancer. Sequencing was carried out using breast tumor tissue. This chain joins TRBV7-6 and TRBJ2-1; D gene unclear. The CDR3 spells CASSLGLSSYNEQFF. The CDR3 DNA reads TGTGCCAGCAGCTTAGGGCTGAGCTCCTACAATGAGCAGTTCTTC. The whole variable domain, filled in from reference TRBV7-6 and TRBJ2-1, reads GAGVSQSPRYKVTKRGQDVALRCDPISGHVSLYWYRQALGQGPEFLTYFNYEAQQDKSGLPNDRFSAERPEGSISTLTIQRTEQRDSAMYRCASSLGLSSYNEQFFGPGTRLTVL.